This TCR beta chain appears in the sequencing data of a study of T cells in Graves' hyperthyroidism and ophthalmopathy (dated by TCRdb to the late 2010s). Describing the broader study: Peripheral blood was sampled at the time of initial diagnosis, prior to any treatment. An independent validation cohort of fewer than 20 hyperthyroidism patients and 17 patients who later progressed to ophthalmopathy tested prospective prediction of ophthalmopathy. TCR V-J signatures able to tell the groups apart were searched for in a discovery cohort of approximately 95 patients, of whom 43 had Graves' ophthalmopathy and roughly 57 had stable Graves' hyperthyroidism. The paper describes TCR Vbeta CDR3 sequencing of 120 to 150 peripheral blood samples, made up of 43 ophthalmopathy patients, approximately 76 hyperthyroidism patients and 17 progressor patients. The 100 discovery patients were divided at random into training and test sets in a 7:3 ratio. Following sampling, methimazole starting at 30 mg daily was given to hyperthyroidism patients, and high-dose intravenous methylprednisolone was given to ophthalmopathy patients. Thyroid tissue and blood T-cell repertoires from roughly 6 Graves' hyperthyroidism patients were also compared in the study. Here is what the overall study found, with its caveats: Most expanded thyroid clonotypes (frequency above 0.001) were also detected in blood, suggesting blood repertoires may reflect thyroid immune responses. A 13 V-J signature model separated ophthalmopathy from stable hyperthyroidism, with over 85% sensitivity and 81.08% specificity in cross-validation and 80%/75% in testing. In validation, the model predicted progression to ophthalmopathy a median of roughly six months before onset, with approximately 68% sensitivity and 72.22% specificity. Sample size was not statistically predetermined, and investigators were not blinded to group allocation.

Amplification of TCR beta CDR3 regions was carried out from RNA transcripts. For the first round of RT-PCR on the TCR CDR3, the HTBI primer set was used together with the Qiagen OneStep RT-PCR kit. Libraries were constructed in a second round of multiplex PCR, after which size selection and purification were performed. Libraries were sequenced paired-end with 100 bp reads on an Illumina HiSeq2000. On the authors' methods: SOAPnuke was used to process the raw data, throwing out any read that contained adapters or uncalled bases, had a mean Phred below 15, or lacked an exact constant-primer or identifier match. COPE v1.2.5 was used to merge the high-quality paired reads, and each unique nucleotide sequence was defined as a clonotype. MiTCR v1.1 was used to align clonotypes to the IMGT TRBV, TRBD and TRBJ reference segments. The analysis was restricted to V-J combinations with a frequency above 0.0001, which together covered roughly 99% of the repertoires. The TCS score was defined as F50 (clonal expansion) divided by E x V (chaos), with BLOSUM62-based TCRdist calculated between CDR3 peptides within each V-J. Welch's t-statistics and random forest reduced roughly 500 V-J features to 13, which were used in a naive Bayes classifier (R e1071). The similarity between thyroid and blood repertoires was quantified using the Morisita-Horn index. The public reads were reprocessed in TCRdb via fastp at Q25 and MiXCR, keeping in-frame beta chains. Under each unique CDR3 protein, matching rows form one entry showing the most common genes and DNA. What appears here as the V and J calls and clone size reflects TCRdb's work, not the paper's. The sample records 700,000 to 850,000 distinct CDR3 sequences, around 40% of which are singletons. The ten largest clones represent 30% to 40% of the sample.

Graves' hyperthyroidism was defined as stable when no progression to ophthalmopathy occurred over 18 months of follow-up. Hyperthyroidism patients were newly diagnosed, with disease duration under 2 months, and aged 18 to 65 years. The study excluded patients with uncontrolled infections, other autoimmune diseases, pregnancy or lactation. Clinical symptoms, serum thyroxine and TRAb, thyroid ultrasound, and orbital computed tomography formed the basis for the diagnoses. PBMCs were separated from under 12 ml of fresh peripheral blood using Ficoll-Paque density gradient centrifugation. Total RNA was extracted with Trizol reagent, and quality was checked on an Agilent 2100 Bioanalyzer. From V the trimming removes 7 bases and from J it removes 5 bases, while the gene matches leave 7 bases of the junction unaccounted for. CDR1 is given as MNHNS and CDR2 as SASEGT, both from the germline V gene. Counted from cysteine to phenylalanine, this CDR3 has 14 amino acids. The entry retains the CDR3 DNA only, 42 bases that are in frame from base 1.

Details on this clonotype: There is no known antigen for this receptor. Base qualities were left out, and no much larger clone turns up one base away.

Input material: blood. Here the chain combines TRBV6-1 and TRBJ1-5, with 8 middle bases fitting TRBD1. This clonotype originated in a woman aged 40 to 50 with Graves' hyperthyroidism. The CDR3 amino acid sequence is: CASNPDRAYQPQHF. The sequenced DNA: TGTGCCAGCAACCCGGACAGGGCGTATCAGCCCCAGCATTTT.